These 27 T cell receptor beta chains share one sample of origin, sequenced in a study of T-cell reconstitution after alpha-beta-depleted transplantation in children (dated by TCRdb to about 2016). Library preparation employed PCR. Sequencing instrument: Illumina HiSeq 2500. Molecular barcoding was employed in the preparation of TCR libraries, with unique molecular identifiers being used to normalize TCRbeta repertoire quantification. The public reads were reanalyzed by TCRdb: fastp trimming at Q25, MiXCR alignment, in-frame beta chains only. Every distinct CDR3 protein forms one entry, paired with its most common genes and DNA. This sample lists 250,000 to 400,000 distinct CDR3 sequences; about a quarter were detected once. The biggest ten clones account for 11% of the sample. This specimen's treatment or condition label, per the study, means: allogeneic hematopoietic cell transplantation with graft depleted of TCRalphabeta T cells and CD19 B cells.

The starting material was PBMCs, mostly from graft donor cells, obtained 180 days after TCRalphabeta/CD19-depleted stem cell transplant. The receptor set was obtained from a male patient aged 5 to 17 who had a stem cell transplant for acute lymphoblastic leukemia, so the T cells may come from the graft donor.

The chain joins TRBV12-3 or TRBV12-4 to TRBJ1-6; D gene uncertain. Trimming cost V 2 bases and J 10 bases, with 6 bases left between them. This CDR3 comprises 12 residues. CDR3 in amino acids: CASSLFSSPLHF. In DNA form, the CDR3 reads TGTGCCAGCAGTTTATTCTCGTCACCCCTCCACTTT.

The V call is TRBV19, the J call TRBJ2-3; no clear D. V dropped 3 bases and J dropped 5 bases, with 6 bases sitting between them. The CDR3 spans 12 residues. From germline, CDR1 is LNHDA and CDR2 SQIVND (reference sequence). This CDR3 reads CASSIGGDTQYF. CDR3 DNA sequence: TGTGCCAGTAGTATTGGTGGAGATACGCAGTATTTT.

V usage is TRBV20-1 and J usage is TRBJ2-1; the D is unclear. The CDR3 runs to 13 residues. Germline assignment: CDR1 DFQATT and CDR2 SNEGSKA (reference sequence). Trimming took 1 base from V and 0 from J, leaving 4 bases between them. The CDR3 loop is CSARVGSYNEQFF. CDR3 DNA sequence: TGCAGTGCTAGAGTTGGCTCCTACAATGAGCAGTTCTTC.

This clonotype showed up just a few times. The chain joins TRBV5-1 to TRBJ2-7, with 12 bases aligning to TRBD1. Germline CDR1 and CDR2: SGHRS and YFSETQ. This CDR3 comprises 18 residues. Trimming at V came to 5 bases and at J to 3 bases, leaving 15 bases not matched to a gene. The CDR3 DNA reads TGCGCCAGCAGATGGACGTCGACCGGGACAGGGGGCGTCTACGAGCAGTACTTC. Encoded protein: CASRWTSTGTGGVYEQYF. Together with reference TRBV5-1 and TRBJ2-7, the CDR3 gives the full variable domain: KAGVTQTPRYLIKTRGQQVTLSCSPISGHRSVSWYQQTPGQGLQFLFEYFSETQRNKGNFPGRFSGRQFSNSRSEMNVSTLELGDSALYLCASRWTSTGTGGVYEQYFGPGTRLTVT.

The chain carries TRBV4-1 and TRBJ2-3, with 11 bases aligning to TRBD1. The ends lost 4 bases at V and 3 bases at J; junction bases unmatched: 9. Germline-derived CDR1 and CDR2 are MGHRA and YSYEKL. The CDR3 is 17 amino acids. The CDR3 bases are TGCGCCAGCAGCCCGAGTGGGACAGGGGGTGTGACAGATACGCAGTATTTT. Its translation is CASSPSGTGGVTDTQYF.

The chain uses TRBV7-6 and TRBJ1-1; D unresolved. V was pared by 0 bases and J by 5 bases, with 19 bases between. Germline V gene data show CDR1 as SGHVS and CDR2 as FNYEAQ. The CDR3 has 17 residues. CDR3 in amino acids: CASSLALRGTKRTEAFF. As DNA, the CDR3 is TGTGCCAGCAGCTTAGCCCTCCGGGGAACAAAGAGGACTGAAGCTTTCTTT.

This clonotype has just a few counts. V is TRBV12-3 or TRBV12-4 and J is TRBJ1-5; D gene unclear. The CDR3 sequence is 15 residues long. V lost 3 bases and J lost 0, with 9 bases in between. CDR3 in amino acids: CASSLRRASNQPQHF. As DNA, the CDR3 is TGTGCCAGCAGTTTGCGTCGGGCTAGCAATCAGCCCCAGCATTTT.

This clonotype was picked up one time. The chain couples TRBV5-1 to TRBJ2-7; 9 bases line up with TRBD1. CDR1 and CDR2 (germline): SGHRS, YFSETQ. Trimming removed 3 bases from V and 7 bases from J; junction bases left unmatched: 11. The CDR3 covers 15 residues. The CDR3 sequence is CASSWITGQGREQYF. In nucleotides, the CDR3 is TGCGCCAGCAGCTGGATAACGGGACAGGGACGAGAGCAGTACTTC.

In DNA form, the CDR3 reads TGTGCCATCAGTGAAGACAGGCAGGGGGCTCTGGGGACCCAGTACTTC. This translates into CAISEDRQGALGTQYF. The chain employs TRBV10-3 and TRBJ2-5, with TRBD1 matching 8 bases. V was pared by 3 bases and J by 7 bases, with 13 bases of the junction left unmatched. Germline assignment: CDR1 ENHRY and CDR2 SYGVKD. The CDR3 extends over 16 amino acids.

This sequence joins TRBV5-6 and TRBJ2-1; TRBD2 agrees at 11 bases. V shed 2 bases, J shed 6 bases, and the junction held 4 bases outside the gene matches. Germline V gene lookup returns CDR1 SGHDT and CDR2 YYEEEE. The CDR3 spans 15 residues. CDR3 sequence reads: CASSFPGLAGNEQFF. CDR3 nucleotides: TGTGCCAGCAGCTTTCCCGGACTAGCGGGCAATGAGCAGTTCTTC.

This clonotype was recorded once. V gene TRBV28 combines with J gene TRBJ1-5, with D maybe TRBD1 (5 bases). The CDR3 consists of 13 residues. Germline CDR1 and CDR2: MDHEN and SYDVKM. V dropped 6 bases and J dropped 5 bases, with 11 bases sitting between them. CDR3 region: CASRGQLHQPQHF. The CDR3 region has the DNA TGTGCCAGCAGAGGACAATTACATCAGCCCCAGCATTTT.

This sequence joins TRBV12-3 or TRBV12-4 and TRBJ2-7; 7 bases align to TRBD2. The CDR3 runs to 15 residues. The trim removed 5 bases at V and 2 bases at J, leaving 9 bases unmatched. CDR3 in DNA: TGTGCCAGCAGTCTTCAGACTAGCCCTCCCTACGAGCAGTACTTC. Translating it yields CASSLQTSPPYEQYF.

The gene calls are TRBV6-5 and TRBJ2-3, with unresolved D. The CDR3 length is 13 residues. V dropped 2 bases and J dropped 5 bases, with 8 bases sitting between them. The germline V gene encodes CDR1 MNHEY and CDR2 SVGAGI. CDR3 nucleotide sequence: TGTGCCAGCAGTTACCTGAAGGGAGATACGCAGTATTTT. Amino acids: CASSYLKGDTQYF.

This clonotype turned up a few times. The chain employs TRBV5-1 and TRBJ2-7; D may be TRBD1 or TRBD2 (6 bases each). The V end was cut by 0 bases, the J end by 5 bases, with 12 bases between. The CDR3 contains 14 residues. Germline lookup yields CDR1 SGHRS and CDR2 YFSETQ. The CDR3 DNA reads TGCGCCAGCAGCTTGGCCGGGGGCGGAAACGAGCAGTACTTC. Translated: CASSLAGGGNEQYF.

This clonotype was observed a handful of times. The chain links TRBV15 to TRBJ2-1; no definite D call. The V end was cut by 0 bases, the J end by 0 bases, with 12 bases between. Germline CDR1 reads LNHNV; CDR2 reads YYDKDF (reference sequence). The CDR3 totals 17 residues. CDR3 protein: CATSRDRALSSYNEQFF. CDR3 DNA sequence: TGTGCCACCAGCAGAGATCGGGCGTTAAGCTCCTACAATGAGCAGTTCTTC.

This chain joins TRBV6-5 and TRBJ2-5, with no clear D. Germline V gene sequence: CDR1 MNHEY, CDR2 SVGAGI. The CDR3 contains 14 residues. V lost 2 bases and J lost 5, with 12 bases in between. CDR3 DNA sequence: TGTGCCAGCAGTTACCTTGACCTGGGGGAGACCCAGTACTTC. The encoded protein is CASSYLDLGETQYF.

The table lists this clonotype with a count of one. This rearrangement joins TRBV10-1 to TRBJ2-7, with 12 bases fitting TRBD2. The junction had 5 bases not matched to a gene; V was cut back by 5 bases and J by 6 bases. The CDR3 length is 14 residues. Looked up from germline, CDR1 is WNHNN and CDR2 is SYGVQD (reference sequence). CDR3 nucleotide sequence: TGCGCCAGCAGTCGACTAGCGGGAGCTATCGAGCAGTACTTC. Translation: CASSRLAGAIEQYF.

The rearrangement uses TRBV12-3 or TRBV12-4 and TRBJ2-5; perhaps TRBD1 as D (5 bases). This CDR3 spans 15 amino acids. With 1 base removed from V and 1 base from J, the gap between germline ends came to 10 bases. CDR3 in amino acids: CASSLVGAPQETQYF. CDR3 sequence (DNA): TGTGCCAGCAGTTTAGTTGGGGCCCCCCAAGAGACCCAGTACTTC.

The V and J genes are TRBV6-2 or TRBV6-3 and TRBJ1-2, with D possibly TRBD1 on 5 matching bases. Trimming pared 0 bases from V and 3 bases from J, leaving 14 bases between. The CDR3 has 16 amino acids. CDR1 is MNHEY, CDR2 SVGEGT, per germline. CDR3 nucleotides: TGTGCCAGCAGTTACTCGACCACCTGGGGGGACTATGGCTACACCTTC. Its translation is CASSYSTTWGDYGYTF.

The chain recombines TRBV7-9 with TRBJ2-1, with no clear D. Trimming cost V 4 bases and J 9 bases, with 10 bases left between them. CDR3 length equals 12 residues. Germline V gene data show CDR1 as SEHNR and CDR2 as FQNEAQ (reference sequence). Here the CDR3 DNA reads TGTGCCAGCAGCTCCGTGCGTCCTGAGCAGTTCTTC. This translates into CASSSVRPEQFF.

This clonotype was counted between two and nine times. The chain uses TRBV27 and TRBJ2-4; D is possibly TRBD2 (5 bases). The length of the CDR3 is 15 residues. Trimming left V 4 bases short and J 1 base short, with 11 bases between. The V gene's germline CDR1 is MNHEY and CDR2 SMNVEV (reference sequence). In DNA form, the CDR3 reads TGTGCCAGCAGTTCGTGGGGAGCGGCCAAAAACATTCAGTACTTC. Translating it yields CASSSWGAAKNIQYF.

The V gene is TRBV5-1, the J gene TRBJ2-5, with no clear D. Germline V gives CDR1 SGHRS, CDR2 YFSETQ. Trimming shortened V by 3 bases and J by 2 bases, and 5 bases separated the two germline ends. This CDR3 region has 12 residues. For the CDR3, the DNA is TGCGCCAGCAGCTGGTCTCAAGAGACCCAGTACTTC. Translation gives CASSWSQETQYF.

This sequence joins TRBV4-1 and TRBJ2-7; D is unresolved. Trimming took off 0 bases at V and 4 bases at J, with 13 bases between the two ends. The CDR3 runs to 15 residues. Germline assignment: CDR1 MGHRA and CDR2 YSYEKL. The CDR3 DNA follows: TGCGCCAGCAGCCAAGATCAAAGGACGGCATACGAGCAGTACTTC. Protein: CASSQDQRTAYEQYF.

This clonotype has a handful of counts. V gene TRBV12-3 or TRBV12-4 combines with J gene TRBJ2-2; D unresolved. The V gene lost 2 bases and the J gene lost 7 bases, with 5 bases spanning the gap. The CDR3 has 12 amino acids. In DNA, the CDR3 is TGTGCCAGCAGTTTACCACACGGGGAGCTGTTTTTT. Translation gives CASSLPHGELFF.

This CDR3 is CASSPEVTYYEQYF. As DNA, the CDR3 is TGCGCCAGCAGCCCGGAGGTCACCTACTACGAGCAGTACTTC. The chain carries TRBV5-1 and TRBJ2-7; D may be TRBD2 (5 bases). Between the trimmed V and J ends, which lost 4 bases and 3 bases, there was a span of 14 bases. Germline V gene data show CDR1 as SGHRS and CDR2 as YFSETQ. This CDR3 contains 14 residues.

This chain links TRBV5-6 with TRBJ2-7, with D possibly TRBD1 on 7 matching bases. The germline V and J ends were trimmed by 4 bases and 9 bases, with 20 bases remaining between them. This CDR3 region has 14 residues. Germline CDR1 is SGHDT and CDR2 is YYEEEE. For the CDR3, the DNA is TGTGCCAGCAGCCGGGGGACAGCACCCAATGGGCAGTACTTC. Residues: CASSRGTAPNGQYF.

This clonotype was detected once. The V call is TRBV18, the J call TRBJ2-7; D is possibly TRBD1 or TRBD2 (5 bases each). CDR3 length: 14 amino acids. Germline V gene lookup returns CDR1 KGHSH and CDR2 LQKENI. The ends were cut back, 5 bases at V and 0 bases at J, with 11 bases in the middle. CDR3 DNA: TGTGCCAGCTCAATACATGGGACCTCCTACGAGCAGTACTTC. Translating it yields CASSIHGTSYEQYF.